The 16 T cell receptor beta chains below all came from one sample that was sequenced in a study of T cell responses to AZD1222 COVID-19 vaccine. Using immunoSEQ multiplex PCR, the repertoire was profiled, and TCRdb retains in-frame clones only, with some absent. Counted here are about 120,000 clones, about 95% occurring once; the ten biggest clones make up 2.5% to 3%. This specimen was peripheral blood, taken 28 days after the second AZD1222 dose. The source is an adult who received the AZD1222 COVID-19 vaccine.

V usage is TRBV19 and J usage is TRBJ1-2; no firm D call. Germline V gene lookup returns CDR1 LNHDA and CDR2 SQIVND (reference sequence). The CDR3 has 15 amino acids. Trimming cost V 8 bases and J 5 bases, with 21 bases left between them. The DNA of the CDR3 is TGTGCCAGTTCCGGTTTGGGCGTTGGAAGGTATGGCTACACCTTC. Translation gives CASSGLGVGRYGYTF.

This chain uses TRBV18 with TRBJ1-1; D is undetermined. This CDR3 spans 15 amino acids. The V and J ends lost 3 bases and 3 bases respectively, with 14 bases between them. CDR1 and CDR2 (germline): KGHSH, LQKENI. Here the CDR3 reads CASSPSQRLHTEAFF. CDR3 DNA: TGTGCCAGCTCACCCTCTCAGAGACTCCACACTGAAGCTTTCTTT.

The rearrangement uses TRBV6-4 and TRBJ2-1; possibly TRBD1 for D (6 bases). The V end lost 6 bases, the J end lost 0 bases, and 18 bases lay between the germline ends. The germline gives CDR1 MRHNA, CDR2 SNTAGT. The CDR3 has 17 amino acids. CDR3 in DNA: TGTGCCAGCAGGAGGGCAGGGGCACTTATCTCCTACAATGAGCAGTTCTTC. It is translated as CASRRAGALISYNEQFF.

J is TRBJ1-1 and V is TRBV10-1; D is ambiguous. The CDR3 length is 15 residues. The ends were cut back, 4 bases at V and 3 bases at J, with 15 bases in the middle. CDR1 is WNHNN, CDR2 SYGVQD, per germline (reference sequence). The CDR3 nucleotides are TGCGCCAGCAGTGGGAAAGACGGACTCTACACTGAAGCTTTCTTT. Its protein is CASSGKDGLYTEAFF.

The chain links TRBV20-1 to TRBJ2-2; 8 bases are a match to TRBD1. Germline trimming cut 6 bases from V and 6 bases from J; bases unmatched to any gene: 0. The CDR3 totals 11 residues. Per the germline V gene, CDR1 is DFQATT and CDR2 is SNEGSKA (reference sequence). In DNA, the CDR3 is TGCAGTGCCAGGGGGCCCGGGGAGCTGTTTTTT. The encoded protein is CSARGPGELFF.

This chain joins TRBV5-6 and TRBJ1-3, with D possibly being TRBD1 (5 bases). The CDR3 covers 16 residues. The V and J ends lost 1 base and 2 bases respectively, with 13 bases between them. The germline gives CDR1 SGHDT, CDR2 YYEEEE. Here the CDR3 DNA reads TGTGCCAGCAGCTTGATTGGGGCAGGCACTGGAAACACCATATATTTT. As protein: CASSLIGAGTGNTIYF.

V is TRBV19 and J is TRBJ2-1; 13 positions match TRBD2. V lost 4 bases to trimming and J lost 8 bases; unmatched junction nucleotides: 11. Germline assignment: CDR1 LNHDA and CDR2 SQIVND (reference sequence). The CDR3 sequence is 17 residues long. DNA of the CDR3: TGTGCCAGTAGTACCCGGACTAGCGGGAGTCCTATCTATGAGCAGTTCTTC. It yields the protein CASSTRTSGSPIYEQFF.

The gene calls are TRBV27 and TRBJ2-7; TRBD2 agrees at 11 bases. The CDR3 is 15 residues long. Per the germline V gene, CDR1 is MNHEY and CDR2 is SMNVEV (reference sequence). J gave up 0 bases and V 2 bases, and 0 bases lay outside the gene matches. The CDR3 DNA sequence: TGTGCCAGCAGTTTAGGACTAGCGGGCTCCTACGAGCAGTACTTC. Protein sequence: CASSLGLAGSYEQYF.

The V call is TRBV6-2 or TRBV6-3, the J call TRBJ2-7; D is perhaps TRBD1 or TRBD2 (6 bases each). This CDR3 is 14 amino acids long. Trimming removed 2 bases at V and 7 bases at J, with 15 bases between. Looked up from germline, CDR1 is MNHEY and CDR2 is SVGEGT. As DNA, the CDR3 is TGTGCCAGCAGTTACGACGGGGGCCCAAGTGAGCAGTACTTC. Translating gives CASSYDGGPSEQYF.

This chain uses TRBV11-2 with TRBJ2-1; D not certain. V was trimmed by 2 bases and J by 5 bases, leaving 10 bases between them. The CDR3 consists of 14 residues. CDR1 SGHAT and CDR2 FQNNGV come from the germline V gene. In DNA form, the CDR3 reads TGTGCCAGCAGCTTACGTCGGATTGACAATGAGCAGTTCTTC. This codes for CASSLRRIDNEQFF.

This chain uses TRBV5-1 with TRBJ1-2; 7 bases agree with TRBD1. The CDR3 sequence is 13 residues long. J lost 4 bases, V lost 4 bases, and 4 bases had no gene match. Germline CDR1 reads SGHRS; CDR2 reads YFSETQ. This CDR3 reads CASSRDRTYGYTF. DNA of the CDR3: TGCGCCAGCAGCCGGGACAGAACCTATGGCTACACCTTC.

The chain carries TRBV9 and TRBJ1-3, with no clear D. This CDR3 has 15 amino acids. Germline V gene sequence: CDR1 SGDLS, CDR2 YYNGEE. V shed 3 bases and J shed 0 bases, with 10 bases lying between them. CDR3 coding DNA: TGTGCCAGCAGCGAACACGGGGACTCTGGAAACACCATATATTTT. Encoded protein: CASSEHGDSGNTIYF.

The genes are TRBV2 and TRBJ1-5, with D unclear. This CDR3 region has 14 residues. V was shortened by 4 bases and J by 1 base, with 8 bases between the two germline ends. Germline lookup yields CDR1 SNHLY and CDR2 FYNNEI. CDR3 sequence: CASSGALSNQPQHF. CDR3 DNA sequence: TGTGCCAGCAGTGGCGCCCTGAGCAATCAGCCCCAGCATTTT. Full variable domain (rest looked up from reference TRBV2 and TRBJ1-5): EPEVTQTPSHQVTQMGQEVILRCVPISNHLYFYWYRQILGQKVEFLVSFYNNEISEKSEIFDDQFSVERPDGSNFTLKIRSTKLEDSAMYFCASSGALSNQPQHFGDGTRLSIL.

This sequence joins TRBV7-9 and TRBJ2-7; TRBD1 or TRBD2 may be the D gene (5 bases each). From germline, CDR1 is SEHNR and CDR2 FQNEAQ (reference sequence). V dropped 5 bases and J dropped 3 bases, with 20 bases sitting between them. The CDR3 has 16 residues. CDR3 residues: CASSPGPGTLDYEQYF. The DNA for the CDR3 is TGTGCCAGCAGCCCTGGGCCCGGGACGTTGGACTACGAGCAGTACTTC.

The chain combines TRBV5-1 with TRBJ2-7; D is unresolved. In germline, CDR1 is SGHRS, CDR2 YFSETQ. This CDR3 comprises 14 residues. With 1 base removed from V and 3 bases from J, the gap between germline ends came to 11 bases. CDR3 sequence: CASSLNLQIYEQYF. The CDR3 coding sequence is TGCGCCAGCAGCTTGAATCTACAGATCTACGAGCAGTACTTC.

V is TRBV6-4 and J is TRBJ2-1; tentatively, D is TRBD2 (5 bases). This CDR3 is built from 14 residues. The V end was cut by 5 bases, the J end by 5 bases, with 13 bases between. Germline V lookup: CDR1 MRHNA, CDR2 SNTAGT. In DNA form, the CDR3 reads TGTGCCAGCAGTTATGACTACCTTAACAATGAGCAGTTCTTC. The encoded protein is CASSYDYLNNEQFF.